The 24 T cell receptor beta chains below were found in one sample sequenced in a study of cytomegalovirus exposure and HLA in healthy donors. PCR primers comprised 60 Vbeta and 13 Jbeta primers. Sequencing was performed with immunoSEQ multiplex PCR; in TCRdb, only in-frame clones are kept and a portion is missing. Here the sample spans 35,000 to 50,000 clones, approximately 84% being singletons. Sequencing input: PBMCs. These receptor sequences come from a man aged 50 or older in good health and CMV-seronegative.

This chain connects TRBV7-2 to TRBJ1-2; D uncertain. Trimming shortened V by 3 bases and J by 1 base, and 9 bases separated the two germline ends. The CDR3 has 14 residues. CDR1 and CDR2 from the germline V gene are SGHTA and FQGNSA. The CDR3 here is CASSLMGDNYGYTF. Written as DNA, the CDR3 is TGTGCCAGCAGCTTGATGGGCGATAACTATGGCTACACCTTC.

V is TRBV11-3 and J is TRBJ2-5; D might be TRBD1 (7 bases). Germline CDR1 SGHNT, CDR2 YENEEA. The CDR3 totals 13 residues. Trimming stripped 2 bases from V and 4 bases from J, with 8 bases between. In nucleotides, the CDR3 is TGTGCCAGCAGCTTACAGGGGGGAGAGACCCAGTACTTC. This encodes CASSLQGGETQYF.

The chain employs TRBV4-2 and TRBJ2-7; perhaps TRBD1 as D (6 bases). V was clipped by 0 bases and J by 2 bases, with 11 bases between them. The V gene's germline CDR1 is LGHNA and CDR2 YNFKEQ. The length of the CDR3 is 15 residues. CDR3 region: CASSQERGIAYEQYF. The CDR3 region has the DNA TGTGCCAGCAGCCAAGAAAGGGGGATCGCCTACGAGCAGTACTTC.

The chain couples TRBV19 to TRBJ2-2, with TRBD2 as a possible D gene (5 bases). The ends were cut back, 1 base at V and 1 base at J, with 7 bases in the middle. The CDR3 length is 15 residues. CDR1 and CDR2 (germline): LNHDA, SQIVND (reference sequence). The CDR3 protein is CASSIARVNTGELFF. The CDR3 DNA follows: TGTGCCAGTAGTATAGCGAGGGTGAACACCGGGGAGCTGTTTTTT.

CDR3 sequence (DNA): TGTGCCAGCAGCTTACTTGTCCGGGGGGGGTACAATGAGCAGTTCTTC. As protein: CASSLLVRGGYNEQFF. The chain links TRBV11-1 to TRBJ2-1; 8 nucleotides match TRBD2. CDR1 is SGHAT and CDR2 is FQDESV in the germline V gene (reference sequence). Losses at the gene ends were 2 bases for V and 4 bases for J; bases not matched to a gene: 7. CDR3 size: 16 residues.

This clone was counted between two and nine times. This chain links TRBV9 with TRBJ1-1, with 8 bases fitting TRBD1. The germline gives CDR1 SGDLS, CDR2 YYNGEE. CDR3 length equals 15 residues. The V segment lost 0 bases and the J segment 4 bases; nucleotides outside the gene matches: 5. CDR3 protein: CASSVGTTGGTEAFF. DNA for the CDR3: TGTGCCAGCAGCGTAGGAACAACAGGGGGCACTGAAGCTTTCTTT.

V usage is TRBV5-8 and J usage is TRBJ2-3, with a possible D match to TRBD2 (6 bases). Deletions cut 4 bases from V and 3 bases from J, with 18 bases between. This CDR3 contains 16 residues. Germline lookup yields CDR1 SGHTS and CDR2 YDEGEE. As DNA, the CDR3 is TGTGCCAGCAGCCCCCTCGCGGGGAGAAGAACAGATACGCAGTATTTT. This translates into CASSPLAGRRTDTQYF.

The chain is built from TRBV7-9 and TRBJ1-2, with TRBD1 identical over 8 bases. This CDR3 has 13 amino acids. Germline V gene sequence: CDR1 SEHNR, CDR2 FQNEAQ (reference sequence). V shed 3 bases, J shed 8 bases, and the junction held 5 bases outside the gene matches. The chain's CDR3 is CASSFGTGGGYTF. The CDR3 DNA sequence: TGTGCCAGCAGCTTTGGGACAGGCGGGGGCTACACCTTC.

This chain uses TRBV5-1 with TRBJ1-2, with D tentatively TRBD1 (6 bases). Trimming left V 1 base short and J 1 base short, with 20 bases between. Germline loops: CDR1 SGHRS, CDR2 YFSETQ. This CDR3 has 18 residues. The CDR3 loop is CASSLNPQGGDLNYGYTF. Here the CDR3 DNA reads TGCGCCAGCAGCTTGAATCCACAGGGTGGAGACCTTAACTATGGCTACACCTTC.

The CDR3 nucleotides read TGTGCCAGCAGTTTATCGATCCAGGGGCCCCAGCATTTT. Protein product: CASSLSIQGPQHF. The rearrangement joins TRBV27 to TRBJ1-5; tentatively, D is TRBD1 (5 bases). Trimming took 0 bases from V and 9 from J, leaving 9 bases between them. This CDR3 is built from 13 residues. Looked up from germline, CDR1 is MNHEY and CDR2 is SMNVEV (reference sequence).

The chain combines TRBV6-6 with TRBJ2-5; TRBD2 matches at 8 bases. CDR1 and CDR2 (germline): MNHNY, SVGAGI (reference sequence). CDR3 length equals 13 residues. Germline trimming cut 8 bases from V and 11 bases from J; bases unmatched to any gene: 13. The CDR3 coding sequence is TGTGCCAGCTCCCCGGGAGGGGTACTGGAGCAGTACTTC. Amino acid sequence: CASSPGGVLEQYF.

V gene TRBV5-5 combines with J gene TRBJ1-2; D unresolved. Per the germline V gene, CDR1 is SGHKS and CDR2 is YYEKEE (reference sequence). The CDR3 runs 14 residues. V lost 4 bases, J lost 2 bases, and 12 bases lay in between. The CDR3 DNA reads TGTGCCAGCAGCCCGAAAGAGTTAAACTATGGCTACACCTTC. This gives the protein CASSPKELNYGYTF. Full variable domain (remainder filled in from reference TRBV5-5 and TRBJ1-2): DAGVTQSPTHLIKTRGQQVTLRCSPISGHKSVSWYQQVLGQGPQFIFQYYEKEERGRGNFPDRFSARQFPNYSSELNVNALLLGDSALYLCASSPKELNYGYTFGSGTRLTVV.

This chain uses TRBV5-1 with TRBJ2-7, with TRBD1 identical over 7 bases. CDR3 length: 16 residues. The germline V gene encodes CDR1 SGHRS and CDR2 YFSETQ. Trimming at V came to 0 bases and at J to 0 bases, leaving 6 bases not matched to a gene. CDR3 region: CASSLALGTASYEQYF. In nucleotides, the CDR3 is TGCGCCAGCAGCTTGGCCTTGGGGACAGCCTCCTACGAGCAGTACTTC.

Notes on this clone: Germline and junction disagree at one end, which may indicate a read error. The same CDR3 arises from other DNA sequences in this sample as well. The chain is built from TRBV5-4 and TRBJ2-7; 8 nucleotides match TRBD2. This CDR3 is 15 amino acids long. Germline assignment: CDR1 SGHNT and CDR2 YYREEE (reference sequence). CDR3 coding DNA: TGTGCCAGCAGCTTGTCTCTCGGGGGGGACTACGAGCAGTACTTT. Translation: CASSLSLGGDYEQYF.

The gene calls are TRBV4-1 and TRBJ1-1, with 9 positions matching TRBD1. The CDR3 runs to 15 residues. CDR1 and CDR2 from the germline V gene are MGHRA and YSYEKL. V dropped 1 base and J dropped 5; count of bases not matched to a gene: 5. CDR3 sequence (DNA): TGCGCCAGCAGCCAAGCGTACAGGGGGCGGACTGAAGCTTTCTTT. The encoded protein is CASSQAYRGRTEAFF.

The chain uses TRBV6-4 and TRBJ2-2, with D tentatively TRBD1 (6 bases). V lost 6 bases and J 1 base, leaving 6 bases between the germline ends. This CDR3 spans 13 amino acids. CDR1 and CDR2 (germline): MRHNA, SNTAGT. The CDR3 DNA reads TGTGCCAGCAGGACAGGGAACACCGGGGAGCTGTTTTTT. It is translated as CASRTGNTGELFF.

The chain couples TRBV7-2 to TRBJ2-3; TRBD2 might be the D (5 bases). The ends were cut back, 0 bases at V and 6 bases at J, with 7 bases in the middle. This CDR3 region has 13 residues. The germline V gene has CDR1 SGHTA and CDR2 FQGNSA. The CDR3 loop is CASSLAGGDTQYF. The CDR3 DNA sequence: TGTGCCAGCAGCTTAGCTGGCGGGGATACGCAGTATTTT. The complete variable domain, with remaining parts taken from reference TRBV7-2 and TRBJ2-3, reads GAGVSQSPSNKVTEKGKDVELRCDPISGHTALYWYRQSLGQGLEFLIYFQGNSAPDKSGLPSDRFSAERTGGSVSTLTIQRTQQEDSAVYLCASSLAGGDTQYFGPGTRLTVL.

The V call is TRBV10-1, the J call TRBJ1-2; D is unclear. The CDR3 extends over 15 amino acids. The germline CDR1 and CDR2 sequences are WNHNN and SYGVQD (reference sequence). Deletions cut 8 bases from V and 1 base from J, with 17 bases between. CDR3 nucleotide sequence: TGCGCCAGCTCTCCCGGCGGGGATCTTAACTATGGCTACACCTTC. Protein: CASSPGGDLNYGYTF.

The V gene is TRBV6-5, the J gene TRBJ1-1; TRBD1 is a possible D gene (5 bases). This CDR3 is 12 amino acids long. The germline CDR1 and CDR2 sequences are MNHEY and SVGAGI. Trimming stripped 4 bases from V and 5 bases from J, with 8 bases between. CDR3: CASSWGGTEAFF. Here the CDR3 DNA reads TGTGCCAGCAGTTGGGGGGGGACTGAAGCTTTCTTT.

V gene TRBV7-2 combines with J gene TRBJ1-4; the match to TRBD1 covers 7 bases. The germline gives CDR1 SGHTA, CDR2 FQGNSA. The CDR3 sequence is 14 residues long. V gave up 4 bases and J gave up 7 bases; unmatched junction bases: 6. The DNA for the CDR3 is TGTGCCAGCAGCTCCCGACAGGGTCGTGAAAAACTGTTTTTT. It yields the protein CASSSRQGREKLFF.

This chain uses TRBV7-2 with TRBJ2-1; 7 bases are a match to TRBD1. Germline V lookup: CDR1 SGHTA, CDR2 FQGNSA. Trimming removed 5 bases from V and 0 bases from J; junction bases left unmatched: 1. The CDR3 totals 14 residues. Written as DNA, the CDR3 is TGTGCCAGCAGCCGACAGGGCTCCTACAATGAGCAGTTCTTC. This codes for CASSRQGSYNEQFF. The variable domain in full, completed from reference TRBV7-2 and TRBJ2-1, reads GAGVSQSPSNKVTEKGKDVELRCDPISGHTALYWYRQSLGQGLEFLIYFQGNSAPDKSGLPSDRFSAERTGGSVSTLTIQRTQQEDSAVYLCASSRQGSYNEQFFGPGTRLTVL.

The chain uses TRBV27 and TRBJ1-2; 12 nucleotides match TRBD1. This CDR3 is built from 17 residues. V lost 6 bases and J lost 1; bases outside the gene matches: 9. Looked up from germline, CDR1 is MNHEY and CDR2 is SMNVEV (reference sequence). CDR3 DNA sequence: TGTGCCAGCAGGCCGCCGGGACAGGGGGCACTTAACTATGGCTACACCTTC. The encoded protein is CASRPPGQGALNYGYTF.

The V and J genes are TRBV28 and TRBJ2-3; 12 positions match TRBD2. V lost 6 bases, J lost 4 bases, and 5 bases stayed unmatched. This CDR3 has 15 amino acids. From germline, CDR1 is MDHEN and CDR2 SYDVKM. The CDR3 is CASRSSGRESDTQYF. The CDR3 DNA reads as TGTGCCAGCAGGTCTAGCGGGAGGGAGTCAGATACGCAGTATTTT.

The chain combines TRBV7-2 with TRBJ1-6, with D hard to call. This CDR3 contains 16 residues. The V end lost 4 bases, the J end lost 9 bases, and 19 bases lay between the germline ends. In germline, CDR1 is SGHTA, CDR2 FQGNSA. CDR3 in DNA: TGTGCCAGCAGCTCTCATTCCCCGGGCGCGGGTTCACCCCTCCACTTT. It encodes CASSSHSPGAGSPLHF.